A selection of T cell receptor beta chains follows, all from one sample in a study of response to subunit inactivated influenza vaccine. One entry per CDR3 protein, called by TCRdb with MiXCR from the RT-PCR reads. Of roughly 650,000 distinct CDR3 sequences listed, about 14% were seen once; the top ten hold roughly 7.6%. The sequences come from PBMCs from blood, collected less than 15 days before vaccination. These receptors came from a man aged 50-59 years who received an inactivated influenza vaccine. Each CDR3 is given with its conserved first and last residue. The order of the fields is CDR3 length, V gene, D gene, J gene, clone size, CDR3 protein, CDR3 DNA. A D gene is named only where the DNA matches it firmly. Only some rows state a clone size, as once, few, many or a class for expanded clones.

15,TRBV10-3,TRBD2,TRBJ2-2,many,CAISTSGGNTGELFF,TGTGCCATCAGTACTAGCGGAGGGAACACCGGGGAGCTGTTTTTT
14,TRBV9,TRBD2,TRBJ2-7,few,CASSVSGMSDEQYF,TGTGCCAGCTCCGTGAGCGGGATGTCTGACGAGCAGTACTTC
12,TRBV10-3,TRBD1,TRBJ1-2,-,CAVQGVHYGYTF,TGTGCCGTCCAGGGGGTGCACTATGGCTACACCTTC
17,TRBV7-9,TRBD1,TRBJ2-1,-,CASSLAFSQGVYNEQFF,TGTGCCAGCAGCTTAGCCTTTTCACAGGGGGTCTACAATGAGCAGTTCTTC
15,TRBV13,-,TRBJ1-5,few,CASSLGRSGYQPQHF,TGTGCCAGCAGCTTAGGCCGTTCAGGCTATCAGCCCCAGCATTTT
15,TRBV5-1,TRBD2,TRBJ2-5,many,CASSLRGGSGETQYF,TGCGCCAGCAGCTTGCGGGGAGGGTCTGGGGAGACCCAGTACTTC
16,TRBV10-3,TRBD2,TRBJ2-2,-,CAISERLAGTTGELFF,TGTGCCATCAGTGAGCGGCTAGCGGGGACCACCGGGGAGCTGTTTTTT
16,TRBV10-3,-,TRBJ2-3,-,CAIRQASGRGRDTQYF,TGTGCCATCAGACAAGCCTCGGGGAGAGGCAGAGATACGCAGTATTTT
15,TRBV12-3/TRBV12-4,TRBD1,TRBJ2-1,many,CASRTGQLGYNEQFF,TGTGCCAGCAGGACGGGACAGCTTGGCTACAATGAGCAGTTCTTC
15,TRBV28,-,TRBJ1-1,few,CASTPWQGRGTEAFF,TGTGCCAGCACCCCATGGCAGGGACGGGGCACTGAAGCTTTCTTT
11,TRBV7-9,-,TRBJ1-4,few,CAILKVEKLFF,TGTGCCATCCTGAAGGTTGAAAAACTGTTTTTT
14,TRBV5-1,TRBD1,TRBJ2-2,few,CASREQGTTGELFF,TGCGCCAGCAGGGAACAGGGGACCACCGGGGAGCTGTTTTTT
16,TRBV28,TRBD2,TRBJ2-3,few,CASRSAGGGDADTQYF,TGTGCCAGCCGCTCGGCGGGGGGAGGGGACGCAGATACGCAGTATTTT
15,TRBV7-6,TRBD2,TRBJ2-3,few,CASSLIAGGLDTQYF,TGTGCCAGCAGCTTAATAGCGGGGGGGCTAGATACGCAGTATTTT
17,TRBV6-5,-,TRBJ2-3,-,CASSYSILLTSTDTQYF,TGTGCCAGCAGTTACTCGATATTGCTGACTAGCACAGATACGCAGTATTTT
13,TRBV4-3,TRBD2,TRBJ2-7,once,CASSQDGGGEQYF,TGCGCCAGCAGCCAAGATGGGGGGGGAGAGCAGTACTTC
14,TRBV10-3,-,TRBJ2-3,few,CAISESVSLDTQYF,TGTGCCATCAGTGAGTCGGTTAGCTTGGATACGCAGTATTTT
15,TRBV5-1,-,TRBJ1-1,few,CASSLLDGMNTEAFF,TGCGCCAGCAGCTTACTAGACGGAATGAACACTGAAGCTTTCTTT
14,TRBV25-1,-,TRBJ2-7,many,CASSVGLGAYEQYF,TGTGCCAGCAGTGTGGGTCTTGGCGCCTACGAGCAGTACTTC
14,TRBV7-2,-,TRBJ2-7,-,CASSLEVTGYEQYF,TGTGCCAGCAGCTTAGAAGTGACAGGTTACGAGCAGTACTTC
14,TRBV3-1,-,TRBJ2-7,few,CASSQAPNLYEQYF,TGTGCCAGCAGCCAAGCCCCAAACTTATACGAGCAGTACTTC
14,TRBV6-1,-,TRBJ2-2,few,CARKGMQYTGELFF,TGTGCCAGAAAGGGGATGCAGTACACCGGGGAGCTGTTTTTT
14,TRBV4-2,-,TRBJ2-7,-,CASSPENTPYEQYF,TGTGCCAGCAGCCCCGAAAATACGCCCTACGAGCAGTACTTC
14,TRBV4-1,-,TRBJ1-5,many,CASSQENANQPQHF,TGCGCCAGCAGCCAAGAAAATGCCAATCAGCCCCAGCATTTT
14,TRBV7-9,-,TRBJ1-5,few,CASSLAPEVEPQHF,TGTGCCAGCAGCTTAGCGCCAGAAGTAGAGCCCCAGCATTTT
14,TRBV6-2/TRBV6-3,TRBD1,TRBJ2-7,-,CASRATGGINEQYF,TGTGCCAGCAGAGCTACAGGGGGGATAAACGAGCAGTACTTC